A selection of T cell receptor beta chains follows, all from one sample in a study of shared T cell receptors in the human thymus. Profiling relied on immunoSEQ multiplex PCR, and the TCRdb table lists in-frame clones only, not all of them. The sample has roughly 410,000 clones; around 93% are singletons. Source material: thymocytes. Receptor source: a human donor. CDR3s include the opening cysteine and the closing phenylalanine or tryptophan. A D gene is named only where the DNA matches it firmly. Clone size is shown for a subset of rows, as once, few, many or a class of expanded clone.

d_gene	abundance	v_gene	j_gene	CDR3nt	CDR3aa
NA	NA	TRBV4-1	TRBJ2-7	TGCGCCAGCAGCCAAGAAGGGCGCGTACGGGGCAGGGGTACCTACGAGCAGTACTTC	CASSQEGRVRGRGTYEQYF
NA	NA	TRBV4-3	TRBJ2-7	TGCGCCAGCAGCCTGCAAGATGGGTACGAGCAGTACTTC	CASSLQDGYEQYF
NA	NA	TRBV27	TRBJ1-1	TGTGCCAGCAGTTTAAACCGGGAAGCTAAAAAAGATGCTTTCTTT	CASSLNREAKKDAFF
TRBD2	NA	TRBV19	TRBJ2-7	TGTGCCAGTAGTATCCCGGGACTAGCGGATTACGAGCAGTACTTC	CASSIPGLADYEQYF
NA	NA	TRBV20-1	TRBJ2-3	TGCAGTGCCCTGTACACAGATACGCAGTATTTT	CSALYTDTQYF
NA	NA	TRBV28	TRBJ2-6	TGTGCCAGCAGCCCTTCGGGATGGGGGTACACTGGGGCCAACGTCCTGACTTTC	CASSPSGWGYTGANVLTF
TRBD2	NA	TRBV11-2	TRBJ2-4	TGTGCCAGCAGGGCAGGGGTTCTAACGGGAGGGCCGGTCAAAAACATTCAGTACTTC	CASRAGVLTGGPVKNIQYF
NA	once	TRBV19	TRBJ1-5	TGTGCCAGTAGTGGGGGAGTCGTCTTCAATCAGCCCCAGCATTTT	CASSGGVVFNQPQHF
NA	NA	TRBV7-6	TRBJ2-1	TGTGCCAGCAGCTTTGCTAGCGATTCTTACAATGAGCAGTTCTTC	CASSFASDSYNEQFF
NA	NA	TRBV11-2	TRBJ2-5	TGTGCCAGCAGCTTAGAAGTGACCCAGTACTTC	CASSLEVTQYF
TRBD1	NA	TRBV12-5	TRBJ1-1	TGTGCTAGTGGTGCCCCCGGGACAGGGCCCACTGAAGCTTTCTTT	CASGAPGTGPTEAFF
TRBD1	NA	TRBV27	TRBJ2-7	TGTGCCAGCAGTTCTGGGACAGGGAACAGGGAGCAGTACTTC	CASSSGTGNREQYF
TRBD2	NA	TRBV25-1	TRBJ2-1	TGTGCCAGCAGAGCGGGAGCCGTCTACAATGAGCAGTTCTTC	CASRAGAVYNEQFF
NA	NA	TRBV21-1	TRBJ2-7	TGTGCCAGCAGCCAAACCCGGGGACTAGGATTCCACGAGCAGTACTTC	CASSQTRGLGFHEQYF
NA	NA	TRBV5-1	TRBJ1-1	TGCGCCAGCAGCTTGGGGTTTTCCTACGGGACTGAAGCTTTCTTT	CASSLGFSYGTEAFF
TRBD1	NA	TRBV7-2	TRBJ1-1	TGTGCCAGCAGCCCGGGACAGAAATCTAACACTGAAGCTTTCTTT	CASSPGQKSNTEAFF
NA	NA	TRBV11-2	TRBJ1-3	TGTGCCAGCAGCTTAGGCGTCCCTCATATTCGGCTATCTGGAAACACCATATATTTT	CASSLGVPHIRLSGNTIYF
NA	NA	TRBV19	TRBJ1-1	TGTGCCAGTACGAACCCCCCGGGACTTACGAACACTGAAGCTTTCTTT	CASTNPPGLTNTEAFF
NA	NA	TRBV7-6	TRBJ2-3	TGTGCCAGCAGCTCAAGGGATTCCGATACGCAGTATTTT	CASSSRDSDTQYF
TRBD1	NA	TRBV27	TRBJ1-1	TGTGCCAGCAGTCATCTTCCGGGACAGCCCGATGAAGCTTTCTTT	CASSHLPGQPDEAFF
NA	NA	TRBV5-5	TRBJ2-7	TGTGCCAGCAGCTATAGCGCCTTCGGGAAATTGGCCTACGAGCAGTACTTC	CASSYSAFGKLAYEQYF
NA	NA	TRBV5-6	TRBJ1-4	TGTGCCAGCAGCTCCTGGGCGTGGAGAACTAATGAAAAACTGTTTTTT	CASSSWAWRTNEKLFF
TRBD1	NA	TRBV27	TRBJ1-5	TGTGCCAGCAGTTTCTCACCTCAACCCGGGACAGGTCATAATCAGCCCCAGCATTTT	CASSFSPQPGTGHNQPQHF
NA	few	TRBV27	TRBJ2-1	TGTGCCAGCAGTTTTATAGGTAGAGGAATCGATGAGCAGTTCTTC	CASSFIGRGIDEQFF
TRBD1	NA	TRBV28	TRBJ1-5	TGTGCCAGCAGCCTCCGGGACAGGGGAAATCAGCCCCAGCATTTT	CASSLRDRGNQPQHF
TRBD1	once	TRBV19	TRBJ2-1	TGTGCCAGTAGTATGGGTGCTTTTTTGGAAGGACAGGCAAACAATGAGCAGTTCTTC	CASSMGAFLEGQANNEQFF
TRBD2	NA	TRBV28	TRBJ2-1	TGTGCCAGCAGTTCCCCTATAGGGACTAGCAGGAGGTATGAGCAGTTCTTC	CASSSPIGTSRRYEQFF
NA	NA	TRBV29-1	TRBJ1-3	TGCAGCGTTGCCCAAACAGGGCTCACTGGAAACACCATATATTTT	CSVAQTGLTGNTIYF
TRBD1	NA	TRBV7-2	TRBJ2-3	TGTGCCAGCAGCACGGACAGGGGGGAAGATACGCAGTATTTT	CASSTDRGEDTQYF
NA	NA	TRBV28	TRBJ2-7	TGTGCCAGCAGTTACCCAACAGCGGCAACCTACGAGCAGTACTTC	CASSYPTAATYEQYF
NA	once	TRBV7-2	TRBJ1-1	TGTGCCAGCAGCCTACCGGCGGGGCCAGGTGGAAGAGGGAACACTGAAGCTTTCTTT	CASSLPAGPGGRGNTEAFF
TRBD2	once	TRBV6-4	TRBJ2-1	TGTGCCAGCAGTGACTCTGAGCGGGACCAGCAGTTCTTC	CASSDSERDQQFF
NA	once	TRBV5-6	TRBJ2-1	TGTGCCAGCAGCTTGGCCCAAACGCGCGGAACAATCTACAATGAGCAGTTCTTC	CASSLAQTRGTIYNEQFF
TRBD2	NA	TRBV5-1	TRBJ2-2	TGCGCCAGCAGCTTGGTTCCTAGCGGGGCGAACACCGGGGAGCTGTTTTTT	CASSLVPSGANTGELFF
TRBD2	once	TRBV7-9	TRBJ2-1	TGTGCCAGCAGCTTACTGGAGTGGACTAGCGGGCTCCTGTTGTGGCAGTTCTTC	CASSLLEWTSGLLLWQFF
NA	NA	TRBV18	TRBJ1-1	TGTGCCAGCTCACCACAGGCTGGGCACACTGAAGCTTTCTTT	CASSPQAGHTEAFF
TRBD2	NA	TRBV25-1	TRBJ2-1	TGTGCCAGCAGTTATCTAGCGGGAGGGAATGAGCAGTTCTTC	CASSYLAGGNEQFF
NA	NA	TRBV5-1	TRBJ1-2	TGCGCCAGCAGCTTGGTCGTTTCGAACGTTCACTATGGCTACACCTTC	CASSLVVSNVHYGYTF
NA	NA	TRBV4-1	TRBJ2-2	TGCGCCAGCAGCCAAGATTTTCTAGACGGGGAGCTGTTTTTT	CASSQDFLDGELFF
TRBD1	NA	TRBV28	TRBJ2-7	TGTGCCAGCTACGGGACAGCCTCCTACGAGCAGTACTTC	CASYGTASYEQYF
TRBD1	NA	TRBV5-6	TRBJ1-1	TGTGCCAGCAGTTCGGGACAGGGGGGAGTGGGTGCTGAAGCTTTCTTT	CASSSGQGGVGAEAFF
NA	NA	TRBV9	TRBJ1-3	TGTGCCAGCAGCGTAGGAGGGGAAACTGGAAACACCATATATTTT	CASSVGGETGNTIYF
TRBD2	NA	TRBV10-3	TRBJ2-1	TGTGCCATCAGTGCCCCACTAGCGGGTGGGGGGGAGCAGTTCTTC	CAISAPLAGGGEQFF
NA	NA	TRBV18	TRBJ2-3	TGTGCCAGCTCTCCTCGGGAGACAGATACGCAGTATTTT	CASSPRETDTQYF
NA	NA	TRBV4-2	TRBJ2-3	TGTGCCAGCAGCCAAGGTGGGCGGGTGGTATCAGATACGCAGTATTTT	CASSQGGRVVSDTQYF
TRBD2	NA	TRBV4-1	TRBJ2-5	TGCGCCAGCAGCCAAATGCCAGTAGCGGGAGGAGGAGAGACCCAGTACTTC	CASSQMPVAGGGETQYF
NA	NA	TRBV5-5	TRBJ2-5	TGTGCCAGCAGCTGGAGGGGGCCCCCTCAAGAGACCCAGTACTTC	CASSWRGPPQETQYF
NA	NA	TRBV7-2	TRBJ1-5	TGTGCCAGCACCCTACGCAAGGGGGGTCAGCCCCAGCATTTT	CASTLRKGGQPQHF
NA	NA	TRBV14	TRBJ2-2	TGTGCCAGCAGCCAATTTATGTCCGGGTTAAAGGCCGGGGAGCTGTTTTTT	CASSQFMSGLKAGELFF
TRBD1	NA	TRBV19	TRBJ1-2	TGTGCCAGTAGTATTCCGGACAGGGGTACGGCAGACTATGGCTACACCTTC	CASSIPDRGTADYGYTF
NA	NA	TRBV4-2	TRBJ1-5	TGTGCCAGCAGCCAGGGCGCTAGCGGGAGGTACACAGATACGCAGCATTTT	CASSQGASGRYTDTQHF